The 27 T cell receptor beta chains listed next were all sequenced from one sample in a study of cytotoxic CD8 clonotypes in ibrutinib-treated CLL. Data came from immunoSEQ multiplex PCR; TCRdb stores just in-frame clones and leaves some out. The sample has about 97,000 clones, roughly three quarters seen once. The sequencing here drew on PBMCs, taken after 24 months of ibrutinib treatment. Receptors originate from a human donor with chronic lymphocytic leukemia.

The V and J genes are TRBV7-2 and TRBJ2-7; 10 bases match TRBD2. In germline, CDR1 is SGHTA, CDR2 FQGNSA. The CDR3 consists of 15 residues. J lost 2 bases, V lost 0 bases, and 1 base had no gene match. DNA of the CDR3: TGTGCCAGCAGCTTAGCTAGCGGGAGGACCTACGAGCAGTACTTC. It specifies CASSLASGRTYEQYF. The complete variable domain, with remaining parts taken from reference TRBV7-2 and TRBJ2-7, reads GAGVSQSPSNKVTEKGKDVELRCDPISGHTALYWYRQSLGQGLEFLIYFQGNSAPDKSGLPSDRFSAERTGGSVSTLTIQRTQQEDSAVYLCASSLASGRTYEQYFGPGTRLTVT.

The chain uses TRBV2 and TRBJ1-1, with a weak D call TRBD1 (6 bases). Trimming cost V 10 bases and J 0 bases, with 15 bases left between them. CDR1 is SNHLY, CDR2 FYNNEI, per germline. The CDR3 runs 14 residues. The CDR3 loop is CATRGRDMNTEAFF. CDR3 bases: TGTGCCACCCGGGGGCGGGACATGAACACTGAAGCTTTCTTT.

V is TRBV11-2 and J is TRBJ1-4; TRBD1 aligns across 9 bases. The V gene's germline CDR1 is SGHAT and CDR2 FQNNGV. J lost 7 bases, V lost 3 bases, and 6 bases had no gene match. CDR3 length: 15 amino acids. CDR3 sequence: CASSLGQGYGEKLFF. CDR3 bases: TGTGCCAGCAGCTTGGGACAGGGTTATGGTGAAAAACTGTTTTTT.

The V call is TRBV9, the J call TRBJ1-5; D is possibly TRBD1 (6 bases). From germline, CDR1 is SGDLS and CDR2 YYNGEE. V gave up 0 bases and J gave up 8 bases, with 9 bases separating them. The CDR3 has 13 amino acids. In nucleotides, the CDR3 is TGTGCCAGCAGCGTAGGAGGGGGGAAGCCCCAGCATTTT. As protein: CASSVGGGKPQHF.

A single count supports this clone. The chain combines TRBV5-1 with TRBJ2-3; D not resolved. CDR1 SGHRS and CDR2 YFSETQ come from the germline V gene. The CDR3 contains 15 residues. V dropped 5 bases and J dropped 2 bases, with 15 bases sitting between them. The CDR3 sequence is CASRSDSASTDTQYF. The DNA for the CDR3 is TGCGCCAGCAGAAGTGACTCCGCCTCCACAGATACGCAGTATTTT.

The chain links TRBV5-1 to TRBJ2-2; 10 positions match TRBD1. The CDR3 has 15 residues. With 4 bases clipped from V and 5 bases from J, the junction kept 5 bases outside the gene matches. Germline V CDR1 and CDR2: SGHRS, YFSETQ. The CDR3 DNA reads TGCGCCAGCAGCCTAACGGGACAGGGGACCGGGGAGCTGTTTTTT. This translates into CASSLTGQGTGELFF.

This clone showed up just once. The chain employs TRBV5-4 and TRBJ2-5; D may correspond to TRBD1 or TRBD2 (5 bases each). Gene TRBJ2-7 matches the end of the DNA better, so the J call may be wrong. The CDR3 consists of 15 residues. Germline V CDR1 and CDR2: SGHNT, YYREEE (reference sequence). The CDR3 is CASSLKAGSDYEQYF. The CDR3 bases are TGTGCCAGCAGCCTCAAGGCAGGGAGCGACTACGAGCAGTACTTC.

This chain uses TRBV11-3 with TRBJ2-1; 11 nucleotides match TRBD2. This CDR3 region has 16 residues. Germline CDR1 reads SGHNT; CDR2 reads YENEEA. V lost 3 bases and J lost 4; bases outside the gene matches: 5. The CDR3 loop is CASSLQTSGAYNEQFF. As DNA, the CDR3 is TGTGCCAGCAGCTTGCAGACTAGCGGGGCGTACAATGAGCAGTTCTTC. The full variable domain, completed using reference TRBV11-3 and TRBJ2-1, is EAGVVQSPRYKIIEKKQPVAFWCNPISGHNTLYWYLQNLGQGPELLIRYENEEAVDDSQLPKDRFSAERLKGVDSTLKIQPAELGDSAVYLCASSLQTSGAYNEQFFGPGTRLTVL.

The chain links TRBV10-2 to TRBJ1-2, with D possibly TRBD1 on 6 matching bases. CDR1 is WSHSY, CDR2 SAAADI, per germline. The V gene lost 5 bases and the J gene lost 4 bases, with 11 bases spanning the gap. CDR3 size: 13 residues. CDR3 sequence reads: CASSPGQSYGYTF. CDR3 nucleotide sequence: TGCGCCAGCAGTCCCGGACAGTCCTATGGCTACACCTTC.

The chain links TRBV5-6 to TRBJ1-5, with TRBD1 matching over 7 bases. After removal of 4 bases from V and 5 bases from J, the junction contained 6 bases not matched to a gene. CDR1 SGHDT and CDR2 YYEEEE come from the germline V gene. CDR3 length: 14 amino acids. The CDR3 DNA reads as TGTGCCAGCAGCAAGACAGGGAGGTATCAGCCCCAGCATTTT. This gives the protein CASSKTGRYQPQHF.

The rearrangement links TRBV28 to TRBJ2-3; D ambiguous. CDR3 length: 13 residues. Per the germline V gene, CDR1 is MDHEN and CDR2 is SYDVKM. With 2 bases removed from V and 4 bases from J, the gap between germline ends came to 7 bases. The CDR3 protein is CASSLDGADTQYF. The CDR3 bases are TGTGCCAGCAGTTTAGACGGAGCAGATACGCAGTATTTT.

The chain is built from TRBV19 and TRBJ2-1, with D possibly being TRBD2 (6 bases). Germline assignment: CDR1 LNHDA and CDR2 SQIVND (reference sequence). Trimming removed 5 bases from V and 0 bases from J, with 17 bases in between. The CDR3 totals 17 residues. For the CDR3, the DNA is TGTGCCAGTAGTCCCCTGGGACTGACGAGCTCCTACAATGAGCAGTTCTTC. Amino acid sequence: CASSPLGLTSSYNEQFF.

V usage is TRBV28 and J usage is TRBJ1-5; no firm D call. The CDR3 has 11 residues. The germline V gene has CDR1 MDHEN and CDR2 SYDVKM. V was cut by 5 bases and J by 5 bases, with 4 bases left in between. For the CDR3, the DNA is TGTGCCAGCAGTCGGGATCAGCCCCAGCATTTT. Its translation: CASSRDQPQHF.

The CDR3 DNA sequence: TGTGCCAGCAGTGTTGAGAAAATCGGGTACGAGCAGTACTTC. It encodes CASSVEKIGYEQYF. The genes are TRBV2 and TRBJ2-7; no reliable D call. The V end was cut by 4 bases, the J end by 4 bases, with 14 bases between. CDR1 and CDR2 from the germline V gene are SNHLY and FYNNEI. This CDR3 has 14 amino acids.

This chain's CDR3 is CASSEAPGAMSEKLFF. The CDR3 region has the DNA TGTGCCAGCAGTGAAGCCCCGGGGGCGATGAGTGAAAAACTGTTTTTT. V usage is TRBV6-1 and J usage is TRBJ1-4, with D perhaps matching TRBD1 (6 bases). Trimming stripped 0 bases from V and 7 bases from J, with 15 bases between. The CDR3 totals 16 residues. Germline assignment: CDR1 MNHNS and CDR2 SASEGT.

This clone has just a few counts. The rearrangement links TRBV10-3 to TRBJ2-3; a weak D match, TRBD1 (5 bases). Looked up from germline, CDR1 is ENHRY and CDR2 is SYGVKD. CDR3 length: 14 amino acids. V was shortened by 3 bases and J by 3 bases, with 10 bases between the two germline ends. CDR3 DNA: TGTGCCATCAGTGAAACCCAGGGTACAGATACGCAGTATTTT. As protein: CAISETQGTDTQYF.

The chain joins TRBV28 to TRBJ1-3; D is perhaps TRBD1 (6 bases). CDR1 is MDHEN and CDR2 is SYDVKM in the germline V gene. Between the trimmed V and J ends, which lost 6 bases and 8 bases, there was a span of 20 bases. This CDR3 has 15 amino acids. For the CDR3, the DNA is TGTGCCAGCAGACCTACGACACAGGGAGGCCACACCATATATTTT. Translation gives CASRPTTQGGHTIYF.

The chain uses TRBV2 and TRBJ1-1; D is ambiguous. Per the germline V gene, CDR1 is SNHLY and CDR2 is FYNNEI. V lost 8 bases and J 0 bases, leaving 10 bases between the germline ends. The CDR3 consists of 13 residues. The CDR3 is CASLTEMNTEAFF. The CDR3 DNA sequence: TGTGCCAGCCTCACAGAGATGAACACTGAAGCTTTCTTT. Supplemented by reference TRBV2 and TRBJ1-1, the full variable domain reads EPEVTQTPSHQVTQMGQEVILRCVPISNHLYFYWYRQILGQKVEFLVSFYNNEISEKSEIFDDQFSVERPDGSNFTLKIRSTKLEDSAMYFCASLTEMNTEAFFGQGTRLTVV.

This clone was counted a few times. The J gene is TRBJ2-3, the V gene TRBV18, with 7 bases aligning to TRBD2. The germline V gene has CDR1 KGHSH and CDR2 LQKENI. This CDR3 has 14 residues. V was pared by 2 bases and J by 5 bases, with 4 bases of the junction left unmatched. Written as DNA, the CDR3 is TGTGCCAGCTCACCAGGGACTACCGGAGATACGCAGTATTTT. The encoded protein is CASSPGTTGDTQYF.

The V gene is TRBV10-3, the J gene TRBJ2-7; D ambiguous. Germline CDR1 is ENHRY and CDR2 is SYGVKD. V shed 11 bases and J shed 6 bases, with 8 bases lying between them. The CDR3 consists of 9 residues. The CDR3 spells CAPPGEQYF. CDR3 coding DNA: TGTGCCCCCCCTGGCGAGCAGTACTTC.

The genes are TRBV6-4 and TRBJ2-1, with 9 bases matching TRBD2. The V gene's germline CDR1 is MRHNA and CDR2 SNTAGT. This CDR3 has 15 amino acids. The trim removed 3 bases at V and 9 bases at J, leaving 9 bases unmatched. This chain's CDR3 is CASSEYSGSVSEQFF. The CDR3 DNA reads as TGTGCCAGCAGTGAATATAGCGGGAGTGTGAGTGAGCAGTTCTTC.

Regarding this clone: Other DNA sequences of this sample code for an identical CDR3. As DNA, the CDR3 is TGTGCCAGCAGTCCTTGGACAGGGGGCCTTTATGGCTACACCTTC. Protein: CASSPWTGGLYGYTF. This rearrangement joins TRBV28 to TRBJ1-2; 11 bases fit TRBD1. The CDR3 extends over 15 amino acids. Germline CDR1 is MDHEN and CDR2 is SYDVKM. J lost 5 bases, V lost 5 bases, and 7 bases had no gene match.

The chain combines TRBV6-1 with TRBJ1-1; D unclear. Germline CDR1 MNHNS, CDR2 SASEGT. This CDR3 region has 17 residues. V shed 1 base and J shed 4 bases, with 19 bases lying between them. The CDR3 DNA is TGTGCCAGCAGTGAAGTGGGATTCCGTGGGTTTAGCACTGAAGCTTTCTTT. Translated: CASSEVGFRGFSTEAFF.

J is TRBJ2-5 and V is TRBV7-2, with a tentative D call TRBD1 (6 bases). This CDR3 spans 13 amino acids. Germline lookup yields CDR1 SGHTA and CDR2 FQGNSA. Trimming took 5 bases from V and 6 from J, leaving 13 bases between them. CDR3 coding DNA: TGTGCCAGCAGCCCGGACTGGGGGCAGACCCAGTACTTC. Amino acid sequence: CASSPDWGQTQYF.

Comment on this clone: Other DNA sequences of this sample code for an identical CDR3. The J gene is TRBJ2-5, the V gene TRBV11-2; D possibly corresponds to TRBD2 (5 bases). The CDR3 is 15 residues long. Deletions cut 7 bases from V and 1 base from J, with 16 bases between. Germline CDR1 SGHAT, CDR2 FQNNGV. The DNA of the CDR3 is TGTGCCAGCACAGAGACCCCGGGATCCCAAGAGACCCAGTACTTC. This gives the protein CASTETPGSQETQYF.

The chain couples TRBV11-3 to TRBJ2-5; D might be TRBD2 (5 bases). The CDR3 sequence is 15 residues long. Trimming took off 5 bases at V and 5 bases at J, with 18 bases between the two ends. Per germline, CDR1 SGHNT and CDR2 YENEEA. The CDR3 DNA sequence: TGTGCCAGCAGCCAGAAGGCAGGACTCGGGGAGACCCAGTACTTC. Residues: CASSQKAGLGETQYF.

This sequence joins TRBV5-1 and TRBJ2-2, with D maybe TRBD1 (6 bases). CDR1 SGHRS and CDR2 YFSETQ come from the germline V gene. The CDR3 loop spans 14 amino acids. Trimming took off 4 bases at V and 3 bases at J, with 10 bases between the two ends. This CDR3 is CASSVEGDTGELFF. CDR3 DNA: TGCGCCAGCAGCGTCGAGGGGGACACCGGGGAGCTGTTTTTT.